This TCR beta chain comes out of a study of blood T cell repertoires in COVID-19. Across the whole study: COVID-19 samples, acute and convalescent, were from the United States, Italy and Spain. T cells, B-cell-depleted T cells, or PBMCs supplied cDNA or gDNA.

The CDR3 totals 17 residues. V shed 5 bases and J 5 bases; nucleotides not matched to a gene: 16. The germline V gene has CDR1 MDHEN and CDR2 SYDVKM. Per the authors' pipeline: The authors estimated nucleated cell counts from reference gene primer amplification. Sequencing was performed with immunoSEQ multiplex PCR; in TCRdb, only in-frame clones are kept and a portion is missing. D and trimming come from the DNA, and the V and J calls and clone size come from that table. This sample has fewer than 100,000 clones, with 75% to 85% found just once. The receptor was isolated from a woman between 45 and 60 years old with acute or convalescent COVID-19. Sequencing used peripheral blood. The V and J genes are TRBV28 and TRBJ2-7, with 9 bases that match TRBD1. CDR3 DNA sequence: TGTGCCAGCAGTCTAACCAATTGGGACAGGGCGCTAGACGAGCAGTACTTC. Translated, it gives CASSLTNWDRALDEQYF.